This T cell receptor (beta chain) was sequenced for a study of OX40 agonist ivuxolimab in advanced cancers. Assay used: immunoSEQ multiplex PCR; TCRdb lists only in-frame clones, some missing. Among over 50,000 clones listed, approximately 92% were seen once. Study-wide points: Researchers did not determine the expanded peripheral T cells' antigen specificity. CD8+ T cells showed, on average, more clonal expansion than CD4+ cells.

A word on this clone: Its cognate antigen is unknown.

The CDR3 totals 15 residues. Germline V gene data show CDR1 as SGDLS and CDR2 as YYNGEE. Between the trimmed V and J ends, which lost 0 bases and 2 bases, there was a span of 11 bases. The rearrangement links TRBV9 to TRBJ1-1, with no clear D. This clonotype was obtained from an adult with an advanced solid tumor such as melanoma, head and neck, liver or kidney cancer. Sequences were derived from CD4+ or CD8+ T cells sorted from blood, sampled in a trial of the OX40 agonist ivuxolimab. The CDR3 loop reads CASSVGGGTNTEAFF. The CDR3 DNA is TGTGCCAGCAGCGTAGGCGGTGGAACTAACACTGAAGCTTTCTTT.